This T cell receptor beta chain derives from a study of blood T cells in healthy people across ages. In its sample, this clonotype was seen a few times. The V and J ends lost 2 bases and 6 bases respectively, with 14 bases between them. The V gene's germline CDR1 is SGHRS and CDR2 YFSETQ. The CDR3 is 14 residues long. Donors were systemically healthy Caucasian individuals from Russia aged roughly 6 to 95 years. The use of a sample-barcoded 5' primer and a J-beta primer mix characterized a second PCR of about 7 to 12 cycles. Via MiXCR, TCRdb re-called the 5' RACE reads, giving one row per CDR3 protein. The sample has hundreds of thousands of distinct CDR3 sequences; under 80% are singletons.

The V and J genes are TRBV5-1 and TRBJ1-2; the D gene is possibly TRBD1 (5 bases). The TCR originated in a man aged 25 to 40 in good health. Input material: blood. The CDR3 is CASSFFGTGDGYTF. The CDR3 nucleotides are TGCGCCAGCAGCTTCTTCGGTACGGGGGATGGCTACACCTTC.